These 11 T cell receptor beta chains originate from one sample sequenced in a study of cytotoxic CD8 clonotypes in ibrutinib-treated CLL. Generated by immunoSEQ multiplex PCR, the TCRdb table keeps only in-frame clones and is missing some. The table includes tens of thousands of clones, roughly 70% detected once. This sample comprised PBMCs, obtained after 12 months of ibrutinib treatment. These receptors all come from a human donor with chronic lymphocytic leukemia.

The genes are TRBV28 and TRBJ1-3; D possibly corresponds to TRBD1 (5 bases). Germline lookup yields CDR1 MDHEN and CDR2 SYDVKM. The CDR3 sequence is 16 residues long. V was clipped by 5 bases and J by 0 bases, with 14 bases between them. The CDR3 DNA is TGTGCCAGCAGTCGCCCCCGGGGGAGCTCTGGAAACACCATATATTTT. This sequence encodes CASSRPRGSSGNTIYF. Combining the CDR3 with reference TRBV28 and TRBJ1-3 gives the whole variable domain DVKVTQSSRYLVKRTGEKVFLECVQDMDHENMFWYRQDPGLGLRLIYFSYDVKMKEKGDIPEGYSVSREKKERFSLILESASTNQTSMYLCASSRPRGSSGNTIYFGEGSWLTVV.

This clone has only a few counts. V is TRBV6-1 and J is TRBJ2-7; D not certain. The CDR3 spans 12 residues. Germline lookup yields CDR1 MNHNS and CDR2 SASEGT. The V end lost 2 bases, the J end lost 5 bases, and 7 bases lay between the germline ends. CDR3 in amino acids: CASSEIVDEQYF. The CDR3 nucleotides are TGTGCCAGCAGTGAAATCGTTGACGAGCAGTACTTC.

The rearrangement uses TRBV7-3 and TRBJ2-3, with D unresolved. V dropped 3 bases and J dropped 1 base, with 8 bases sitting between them. Germline values: CDR1 SGHTA, CDR2 FQGTGA. The CDR3 extends over 14 amino acids. Here the CDR3 reads CASSFQKGTDTQYF. The CDR3 bases are TGTGCCAGCAGCTTTCAGAAGGGCACAGATACGCAGTATTTT.

The chain links TRBV5-1 to TRBJ2-5; 9 bases match TRBD1. Trimming removed 2 bases from V and 5 bases from J; junction bases left unmatched: 7. The germline gives CDR1 SGHRS, CDR2 YFSETQ. The length of the CDR3 is 15 residues. This chain's CDR3 is CASSLTGGMSETQYF. The CDR3 DNA reads TGCGCCAGCAGCTTAACAGGGGGCATGTCGGAGACCCAGTACTTC.

There are a few counts of this clone. The chain couples TRBV4-1 to TRBJ2-2; D is uncertain. Trimming took off 1 base at V and 6 bases at J, with 6 bases between the two ends. The V gene's germline CDR1 is MGHRA and CDR2 YSYEKL. The CDR3 has 13 amino acids. This chain's CDR3 is CASSQVPPGELFF. As DNA, the CDR3 is TGCGCCAGCAGCCAAGTGCCCCCCGGGGAGCTGTTTTTT.

V and J are TRBV7-9 and TRBJ2-6; D perhaps matches TRBD2 (7 bases). Germline assignment: CDR1 SEHNR and CDR2 FQNEAQ (reference sequence). CDR3 size: 15 residues. V was cut by 8 bases and J by 1 base, with 12 bases left in between. The CDR3 DNA is TGTGCCAGCCCAAAGGGGGGGTCTGGGGCCAACGTCCTGACTTTC. As protein: CASPKGGSGANVLTF. Complete variable domain (other parts from reference TRBV7-9 and TRBJ2-6): DTGVSQNPRHKITKRGQNVTFRCDPISEHNRLYWYRQTLGQGPEFLTYFQNEAQLEKSRLLSDRFSAERPKGSFSTLEIQRTEQGDSAMYLCASPKGGSGANVLTFGAGSRLTVL.

V gene TRBV7-9 combines with J gene TRBJ1-1; 9 nucleotides align to TRBD1. The CDR3 covers 16 residues. With V trimmed by 1 base and J by 5 bases, 8 bases remained unmatched. Looked up from germline, CDR1 is SEHNR and CDR2 is FQNEAQ (reference sequence). The CDR3 loop is CASSLGVGTGKTEAFF. CDR3 nucleotides: TGTGCCAGCAGCTTAGGGGTTGGGACAGGGAAGACTGAAGCTTTCTTT.

This sequence joins TRBV6-5 and TRBJ2-1, with TRBD2 matching over 9 bases. Germline CDR1 is MNHEY and CDR2 is SVGAGI. This CDR3 contains 15 residues. J was trimmed by 9 bases and V by 2 bases; bases with no gene match: 8. As DNA, the CDR3 is TGTGCCAGCAGTTACAGAGCGGGAGGTCTGGGTGAGCAGTTCTTC. Amino acid sequence: CASSYRAGGLGEQFF.

This clone was found a few times. The chain carries TRBV7-2 and TRBJ1-2; D may be TRBD1 (5 bases). The V end was cut by 1 base, the J end by 7 bases, with 10 bases between. Germline V gene lookup returns CDR1 SGHTA and CDR2 FQGNSA. This CDR3 is 13 amino acids long. The CDR3 DNA is TGTGCCAGCAGCTTAGTAGGGGATGGTGGCTACACCTTC. It is translated as CASSLVGDGGYTF. The whole variable domain, remainder taken from reference TRBV7-2 and TRBJ1-2, is GAGVSQSPSNKVTEKGKDVELRCDPISGHTALYWYRQSLGQGLEFLIYFQGNSAPDKSGLPSDRFSAERTGGSVSTLTIQRTQQEDSAVYLCASSLVGDGGYTFGSGTRLTVV.

The J gene is TRBJ2-7, the V gene TRBV10-3; 11 nucleotides line up with TRBD1. Trimming at V came to 5 bases and at J to 2 bases, leaving 2 bases not matched to a gene. Germline V gene lookup returns CDR1 ENHRY and CDR2 SYGVKD. CDR3 size: 14 residues. CDR3 sequence reads: CAISPGQGAYEQYF. CDR3 DNA: TGTGCCATCAGTCCGGGACAGGGGGCCTACGAGCAGTACTTC.

This clone was counted between two and nine times. The gene calls are TRBV29-1 and TRBJ2-1; TRBD1 aligns across 12 bases. Unmatched junction bases numbered 10, after V lost 7 bases and J lost 9 bases. CDR3 length equals 14 residues. Germline CDR1 SQVTM, CDR2 ANQGSEA. The CDR3 loop reads CSAGGQGAQGEQFF. In DNA, the CDR3 is TGCAGCGCTGGGGGACAGGGGGCGCAGGGTGAGCAGTTCTTC.